Listed here are 6 T cell receptor beta chains from one sample, sequenced in a study of control samples from healthy donors and cancer patients. Libraries were prepared by immunoSEQ multiplex PCR; TCRdb keeps only in-frame clonotypes and omits some of them. This repertoire shows roughly 86,000 clones, 80% to 95% found once; its top ten account for around 1.5%. Sequencing was carried out using blood. The receptors originated from a woman younger than 45 in good health.

The chain is built from TRBV4-1 and TRBJ2-1; D call uncertain. Germline V gene data show CDR1 as MGHRA and CDR2 as YSYEKL. This CDR3 region has 16 residues. Trimming left V 3 bases short and J 0 bases short, with 12 bases between. The CDR3, as DNA: TGCGCCAGCAGCCACCCGAAGACTCGCTCCTACAATGAGCAGTTCTTC. Translation: CASSHPKTRSYNEQFF.

This chain links TRBV11-2 with TRBJ1-1, with a tentative D call TRBD1 (5 bases). Trimming took off 5 bases at V and 4 bases at J, with 11 bases between the two ends. The CDR3 is 13 residues long. The germline gives CDR1 SGHAT, CDR2 FQNNGV. CDR3 in amino acids: CASSISGGTEAFF. CDR3 nucleotides: TGTGCCAGCAGCATCAGCGGGGGCACTGAAGCTTTCTTT.

This rearrangement joins TRBV9 to TRBJ2-1; a possible D gene is TRBD1 (7 bases). The CDR3 length is 15 residues. V lost 0 bases and J lost 3, with 10 bases in between. Germline V gene lookup returns CDR1 SGDLS and CDR2 YYNGEE. The CDR3 here is CASSVDQGGYNEQFF. In DNA, the CDR3 is TGTGCCAGCAGCGTAGATCAGGGGGGCTACAATGAGCAGTTCTTC.

The chain combines TRBV19 with TRBJ1-1; D call uncertain. V was trimmed by 3 bases and J by 3 bases, leaving 11 bases between them. The CDR3 consists of 14 residues. CDR1 is LNHDA, CDR2 SQIVND, per germline (reference sequence). The CDR3 protein is CASSMTARDTEAFF. The CDR3 bases are TGTGCCAGTAGTATGACCGCCCGGGACACTGAAGCTTTCTTT.

The rearrangement joins TRBV9 to TRBJ1-2; D is unresolved. The CDR3 covers 12 residues. Trimming left V 4 bases short and J 8 bases short, with 12 bases between. Germline CDR1 SGDLS, CDR2 YYNGEE. CDR3 DNA: TGTGCCAGCAGCCCTGACGGAGGAGGCTACACCTTC. It codes for CASSPDGGGYTF. Drawing the rest from reference TRBV9 and TRBJ1-2, the complete variable domain is DSGVTQTPKHLITATGQRVTLRCSPRSGDLSVYWYQQSLDQGLQFLIQYYNGEERAKGNILERFSAQQFPDLHSELNLSSLELGDSALYFCASSPDGGGYTFGSGTRLTVV.

This clone showed up just once. V and J are TRBV6-5 and TRBJ2-2; D may be TRBD1 (6 bases). The CDR3 spans 14 residues. From germline, CDR1 is MNHEY and CDR2 SVGAGI. The ends were cut back, 8 bases at V and 5 bases at J, with 15 bases in the middle. As DNA, the CDR3 is TGTGCCAGCCGAGGGGGTCGGGAAACCGGGGAGCTGTTTTTT. This translates into CASRGGRETGELFF.